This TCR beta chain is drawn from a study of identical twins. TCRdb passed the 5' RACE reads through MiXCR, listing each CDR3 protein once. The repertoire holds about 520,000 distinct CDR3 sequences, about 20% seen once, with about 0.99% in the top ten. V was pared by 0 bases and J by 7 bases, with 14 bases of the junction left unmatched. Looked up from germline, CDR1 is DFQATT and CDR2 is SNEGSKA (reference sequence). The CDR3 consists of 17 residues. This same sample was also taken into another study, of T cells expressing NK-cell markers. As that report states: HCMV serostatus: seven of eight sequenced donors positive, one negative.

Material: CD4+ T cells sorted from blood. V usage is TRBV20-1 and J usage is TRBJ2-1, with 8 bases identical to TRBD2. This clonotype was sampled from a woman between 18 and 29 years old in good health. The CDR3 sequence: CSARDRSGGLVYNEQFF. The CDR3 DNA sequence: TGCAGTGCTAGAGATAGGTCTGGGGGACTAGTCTATAATGAGCAGTTCTTC.